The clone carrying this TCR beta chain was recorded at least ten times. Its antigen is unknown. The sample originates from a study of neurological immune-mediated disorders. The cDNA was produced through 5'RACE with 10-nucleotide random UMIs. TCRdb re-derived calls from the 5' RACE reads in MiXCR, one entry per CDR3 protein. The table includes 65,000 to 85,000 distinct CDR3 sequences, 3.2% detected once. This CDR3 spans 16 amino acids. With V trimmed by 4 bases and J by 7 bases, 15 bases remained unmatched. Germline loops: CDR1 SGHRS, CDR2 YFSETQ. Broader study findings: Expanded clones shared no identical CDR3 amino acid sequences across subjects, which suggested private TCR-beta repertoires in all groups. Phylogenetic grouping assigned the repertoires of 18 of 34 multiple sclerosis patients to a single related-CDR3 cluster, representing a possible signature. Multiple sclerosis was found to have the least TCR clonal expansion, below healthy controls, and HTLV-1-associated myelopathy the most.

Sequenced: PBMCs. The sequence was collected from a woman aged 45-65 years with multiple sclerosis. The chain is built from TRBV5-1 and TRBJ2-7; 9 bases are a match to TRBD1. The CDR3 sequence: CASSTGTGITPSEQYF. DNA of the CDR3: TGCGCCAGCAGCACAGGGACAGGGATAACTCCGAGTGAGCAGTACTTC.